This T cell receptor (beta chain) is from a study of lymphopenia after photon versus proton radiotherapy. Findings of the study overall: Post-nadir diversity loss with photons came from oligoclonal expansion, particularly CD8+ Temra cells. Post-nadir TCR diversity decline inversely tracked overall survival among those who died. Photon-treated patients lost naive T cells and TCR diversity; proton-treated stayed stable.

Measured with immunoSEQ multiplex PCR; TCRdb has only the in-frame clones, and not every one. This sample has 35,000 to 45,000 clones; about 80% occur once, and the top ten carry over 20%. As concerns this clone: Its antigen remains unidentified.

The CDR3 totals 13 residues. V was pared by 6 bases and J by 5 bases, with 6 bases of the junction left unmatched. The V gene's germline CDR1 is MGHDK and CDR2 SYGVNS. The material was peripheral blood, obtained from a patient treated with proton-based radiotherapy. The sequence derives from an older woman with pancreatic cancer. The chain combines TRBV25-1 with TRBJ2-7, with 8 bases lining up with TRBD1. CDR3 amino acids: CASRPGGRDEQYF. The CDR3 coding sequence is TGTGCCAGCAGACCAGGGGGCCGGGACGAGCAGTACTTC.